This T cell receptor beta chain was recovered during a study of cytomegalovirus exposure and HLA in healthy donors. Primers included in the PCR were 60 Vbeta and 13 Jbeta primers. This table comes from immunoSEQ multiplex PCR, and its TCRdb copy is limited to in-frame clones, with some not included. Of 180,000 or so clones listed, about four fifths are singletons. J gave up 8 bases and V 3 bases, and 12 bases lay outside the gene matches. Germline V lookup: CDR1 MDHEN, CDR2 SYDVKM. The CDR3 sequence is 16 residues long. Study-level points and caveats: Most CMV-associated TCR beta chains were later found to appear HLA-restricted. Donor immune exposure was known only as CMV serostatus. Other equally common chains were less clonally expanded than HLA-associated TCR beta chains, a later analysis showed.

Notes on this clone: Its antigen is currently unknown.

This clonotype was sampled from a man between 40 and 49 years old in good health and CMV-seronegative. J is TRBJ1-2 and V is TRBV28; 10 nucleotides agree with TRBD1. Sequences were obtained from PBMCs. The DNA of the CDR3 is TGTGCCAGCAGTTTTCCCTCGCGACAGGGGGCAGGGGGCTACACCTTC. This translates into CASSFPSRQGAGGYTF.